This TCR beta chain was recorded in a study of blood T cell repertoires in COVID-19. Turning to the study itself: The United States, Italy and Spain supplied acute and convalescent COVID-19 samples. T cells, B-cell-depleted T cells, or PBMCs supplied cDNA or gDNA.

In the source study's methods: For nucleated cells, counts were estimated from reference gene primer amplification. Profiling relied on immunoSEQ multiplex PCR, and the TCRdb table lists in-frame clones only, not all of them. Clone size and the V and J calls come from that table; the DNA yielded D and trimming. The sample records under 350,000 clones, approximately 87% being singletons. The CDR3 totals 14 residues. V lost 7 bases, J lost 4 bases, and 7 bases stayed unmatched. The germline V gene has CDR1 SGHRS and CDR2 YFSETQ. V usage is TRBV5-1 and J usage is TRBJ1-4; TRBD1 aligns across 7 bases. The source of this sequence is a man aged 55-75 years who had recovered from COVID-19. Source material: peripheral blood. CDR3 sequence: CASARDSRNEKLFF. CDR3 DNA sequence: TGCGCCAGCGCAAGGGACAGTCGTAATGAAAAACTGTTTTTT.